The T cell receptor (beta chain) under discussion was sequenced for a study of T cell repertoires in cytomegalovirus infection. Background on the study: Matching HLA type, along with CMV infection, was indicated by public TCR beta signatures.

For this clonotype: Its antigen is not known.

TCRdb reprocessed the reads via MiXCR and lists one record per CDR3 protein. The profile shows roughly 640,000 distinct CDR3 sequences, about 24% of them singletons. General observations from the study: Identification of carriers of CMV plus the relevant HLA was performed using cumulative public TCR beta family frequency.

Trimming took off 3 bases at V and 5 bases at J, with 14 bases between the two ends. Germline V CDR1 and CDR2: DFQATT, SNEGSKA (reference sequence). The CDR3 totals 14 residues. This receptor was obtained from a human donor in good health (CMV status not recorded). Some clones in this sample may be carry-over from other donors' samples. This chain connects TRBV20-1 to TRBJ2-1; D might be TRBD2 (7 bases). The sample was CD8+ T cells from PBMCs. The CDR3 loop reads CSASAGAFNNEQFF. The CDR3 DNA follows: TGCAGTGCTAGCGCGGGGGCATTTAACAATGAGCAGTTCTTC.